One sample yielded the 6 T cell receptor beta chains listed below, sequenced in a study of CD8 T cells in Susac syndrome. A quantity of about 0.5 to 1 ug RNA underwent reverse transcription using random hexamers. TCRdb reprocessed the immunoSEQ multiplex PCR reads with MiXCR, giving one entry per CDR3 protein. This sample carries fewer than 350,000 distinct CDR3 sequences, around nine tenths of them seen once, and the ten largest clones take 0.18%. Material for sequencing was CD8+ T cells from PBMCs. The receptors come from a human donor with multiple sclerosis.

The chain joins TRBV27 to TRBJ2-1, with 8 bases fitting TRBD2. With V trimmed by 2 bases and J by 6 bases, 6 bases remained unmatched. CDR1 is MNHEY and CDR2 is SMNVEV in the germline V gene (reference sequence). The CDR3 is 15 amino acids. In DNA form, the CDR3 reads TGTGCCAGCAGTTTAGAATTAGCGGGGCCCAATGAGCAGTTCTTC. Translated: CASSLELAGPNEQFF.

This clonotype appeared a few times. This chain links TRBV4-3 with TRBJ2-1; 12 bases are a match to TRBD2. CDR1 is LGHNA, CDR2 YSLEER, per germline. The ends lost 0 bases at V and 4 bases at J; junction bases unmatched: 4. The CDR3 is made up of 17 amino acids. The CDR3 region has the DNA TGCGCCAGCAGCCAAGAAGCTAGCGGGAGGGCGTACAATGAGCAGTTCTTC. Amino acid sequence: CASSQEASGRAYNEQFF.

This sequence joins TRBV7-9 and TRBJ2-2; D may match TRBD1 or TRBD2 (5 bases each). The V gene lost 4 bases and the J gene lost 6 bases, with 15 bases spanning the gap. This CDR3 comprises 15 residues. Germline V lookup: CDR1 SEHNR, CDR2 FQNEAQ (reference sequence). CDR3 residues: CASSSPTRGAGELFF. The CDR3 DNA follows: TGTGCCAGCAGCTCCCCTACCCGAGGGGCCGGGGAGCTGTTTTTT. Full variable domain (missing parts from reference TRBV7-9 and TRBJ2-2): DTGVSQNPRHKITKRGQNVTFRCDPISEHNRLYWYRQTLGQGPEFLTYFQNEAQLEKSRLLSDRFSAERPKGSFSTLEIQRTEQGDSAMYLCASSSPTRGAGELFFGEGSRLTVL.

The genes are TRBV6-2 or TRBV6-3 and TRBJ2-2, with no clear D. The germline CDR1 and CDR2 sequences are MNHEY and SVGEGT. V lost 0 bases and J 6 bases, leaving 8 bases between the germline ends. The CDR3 runs to 14 residues. The CDR3 DNA reads TGTGCCAGCAGTTACTCATCTGCCGCCGGGGAGCTGTTTTTT. It specifies CASSYSSAAGELFF.

The chain links TRBV30 to TRBJ2-3; 9 bases line up with TRBD1. The CDR3 has 13 amino acids. Germline V lookup: CDR1 GTSNPN, CDR2 SVGIG (reference sequence). J gave up 6 bases and V 3 bases, and 4 bases lay outside the gene matches. The CDR3 nucleotides read TGTGCCTGGAGAGGGACAGGGTGGGATACGCAGTATTTT. Translated: CAWRGTGWDTQYF.

The chain has TRBV6-2 or TRBV6-3 and TRBJ2-7, with TRBD1 as a possible D gene (6 bases). Germline values: CDR1 MNHEY, CDR2 SVGEGT. V lost 8 bases and J lost 3, with 17 bases in between. The CDR3 spans 14 residues. CDR3 sequence (DNA): TGTGCCAGCTCTTCGTCAGGGGAAGTCTACGAGCAGTACTTC. This translates into CASSSSGEVYEQYF.